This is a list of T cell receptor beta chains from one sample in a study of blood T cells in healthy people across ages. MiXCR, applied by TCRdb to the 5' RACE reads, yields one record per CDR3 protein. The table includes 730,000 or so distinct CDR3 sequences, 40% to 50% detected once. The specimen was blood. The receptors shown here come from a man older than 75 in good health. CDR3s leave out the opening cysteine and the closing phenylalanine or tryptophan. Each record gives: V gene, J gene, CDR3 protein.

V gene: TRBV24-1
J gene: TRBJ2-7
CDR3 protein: ATSARTGGLYEQY

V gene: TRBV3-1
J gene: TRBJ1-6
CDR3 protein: ASSQTSGKANSPLH

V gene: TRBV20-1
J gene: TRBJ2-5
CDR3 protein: SATGTGEEAQY

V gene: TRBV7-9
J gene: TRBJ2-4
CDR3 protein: ASSFTGTANPGEQY

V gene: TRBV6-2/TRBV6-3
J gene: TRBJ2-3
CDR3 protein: ASSRPGTGGTDTQY

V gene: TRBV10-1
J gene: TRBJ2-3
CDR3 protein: ATSDGHTDTQY

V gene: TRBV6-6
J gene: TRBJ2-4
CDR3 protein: ASNLGGELAKNIQY

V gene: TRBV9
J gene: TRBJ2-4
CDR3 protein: ASSTAAPGLAGDLTKNIQY

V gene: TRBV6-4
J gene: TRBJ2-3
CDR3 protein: ASSPQAGSTDTQY

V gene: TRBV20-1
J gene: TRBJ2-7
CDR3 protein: SASNPGQGSYEQY

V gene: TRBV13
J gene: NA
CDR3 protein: ASSRRPAGGSLSSYNEQY

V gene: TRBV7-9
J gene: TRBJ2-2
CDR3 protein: ASGSTGELF

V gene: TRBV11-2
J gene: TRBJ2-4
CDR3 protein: ASSYDRVKNIQY

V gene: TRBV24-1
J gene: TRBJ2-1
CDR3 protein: ATGWGGSSYNEQF

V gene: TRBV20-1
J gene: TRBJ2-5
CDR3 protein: SAYRGNQETQY

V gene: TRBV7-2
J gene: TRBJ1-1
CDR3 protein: ASSLLGRTNTEAF

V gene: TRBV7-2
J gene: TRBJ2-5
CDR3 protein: ASNPRVSGETQY

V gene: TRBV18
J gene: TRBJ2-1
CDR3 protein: ASSPLAGAYNGQF

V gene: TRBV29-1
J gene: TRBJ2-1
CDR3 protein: SVARTSGTDSYNEQF

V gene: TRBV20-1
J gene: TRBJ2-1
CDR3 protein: SAREGTSSPYNEQF

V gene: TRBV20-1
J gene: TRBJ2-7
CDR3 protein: SALGDRGSCEQY

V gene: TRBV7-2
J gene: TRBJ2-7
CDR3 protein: ASSLEGLPTYEQY

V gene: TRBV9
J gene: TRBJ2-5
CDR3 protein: ASSATTSSGAQY

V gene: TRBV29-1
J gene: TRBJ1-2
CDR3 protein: SAHSNYGYT

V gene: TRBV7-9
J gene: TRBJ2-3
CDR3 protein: ASSPGGSADTQY

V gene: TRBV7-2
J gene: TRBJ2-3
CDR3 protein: ASSLWADTQY

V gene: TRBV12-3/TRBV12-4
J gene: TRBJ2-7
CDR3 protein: ASSTGTSVSYEQY

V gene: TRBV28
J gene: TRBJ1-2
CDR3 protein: ASSLALNYGYT

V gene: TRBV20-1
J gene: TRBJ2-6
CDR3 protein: SASLSGGAGGANVLT

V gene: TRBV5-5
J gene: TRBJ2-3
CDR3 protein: ASSLRGLGEVADTQY